This T cell receptor (beta chain) was sequenced in a study of cytomegalovirus exposure and HLA in healthy donors. Findings and caveats of the study: The authors judged a highly shared variant cluster likely a sequencing artifact. HLA allele associations emerged for about 16,000 TCR beta sequences in a later analysis, at 0.05 false discovery rate. Later findings reportedly placed an Asian-associated ancestry cluster below the approximately 670-donor mean for N-insertions. Highest at DRB1 and lowest at HLA-C, TCR association rates differed among HLA loci in a later analysis.

V lost 5 bases and J lost 4; bases outside the gene matches: 6. The CDR3 totals 14 residues. CDR1 MDHEN and CDR2 SYDVKM come from the germline V gene. On this clone: Its matching antigen is unknown.

With 60 Vbeta and 13 Jbeta primers, the PCR was carried out. Profiled with immunoSEQ multiplex PCR; TCRdb holds only in-frame clones, not every one. The sample shows some 74,000 clones, about three quarters of them seen only once. The specimen was PBMCs. The chain is built from TRBV28 and TRBJ2-3; the match to TRBD2 covers 7 bases. The clonotype originates from a male donor in good health and CMV-seronegative. In nucleotides, the CDR3 is TGTGCCAGCAGTCCTCTGGGAGGGGCAGATACGCAGTATTTT. This encodes CASSPLGGADTQYF.